This TCR beta chain was found in a study of human T cells and chemical hapten exposure. Germline CDR1 and CDR2: KGHDR and SFDVKD. This CDR3 spans 12 amino acids. Trimming took 12 bases from V and 3 from J, leaving 10 bases between them. This clonotype has a count of ten or more. Its specificity is unknown. The sample's time point: patch test 1, 2 weeks after DPC sensitization. Treatment meaning: therapeutic diphenylcyclopropenone sensitization with weekly scalp DPC. The study's library attached unique molecular identifiers to single cDNA molecules. Authors' analysis steps: Sequenced samples showed a median of roughly 99,000 TCRs each, with counts running from roughly 23,000 to 700,000. TCRdb called the RACE reads again in MiXCR, with one record for every CDR3 protein. TCRdb, not the original authors, processed these V and J calls. The sample carries more than 95,000 distinct CDR3 sequences, about 12% recorded once.

Study results and limitations: Patch test score tracked positively with PT1 expanded TCR counts.

The TCR was taken from a woman aged 45-59 years with alopecia areata. Some clones in this sample may be carry-over from other donors' samples. Sequences were derived from whole blood, sampled in connection with sensitization to the hapten diphenylcyclopropenone (DPC). The V call is TRBV24-1, the J call TRBJ2-2, with D possibly matching TRBD1 (6 bases). The DNA of the CDR3 is TGTGCCGCCAAGGGGGACACCGGGGAGCTGTTTTTT. Its protein is CAAKGDTGELFF.